This is a list of T cell receptor beta chains from one sample in a study of T cells in Graves' hyperthyroidism and ophthalmopathy. A single record per CDR3 protein comes from TCRdb applying MiXCR to the multiplex PCR reads. The sample includes under 650,000 distinct CDR3 sequences, 15% to 20% seen only once; the top ten take 3.5% to 4%. Source material: blood. The origin of the receptors is a woman in her 30s with Graves' hyperthyroidism. Both conserved end residues are part of each CDR3. A D gene is named only where the DNA matches it firmly. Size values are once, few and many counts, or a class for expanded clones, and some rows have none.

D gene,clone size,V gene,J gene,CDR3 DNA,CDR3 protein
.,many,TRBV11-2,TRBJ2-5,TGTGCCAGCAGCCAGACTTGGTCCGTGGCCCAGTACTTC,CASSQTWSVAQYF
.,.,TRBV7-9,TRBJ1-2,TGTGCCAGCAGCTTAGTTGTCGGCAGGGCCTACGGCTACACCTTC,CASSLVVGRAYGYTF
.,.,TRBV20-1,TRBJ2-3,TGCAGTGCCAGGTCTGTGGGACCAGATACGCAGTATTTT,CSARSVGPDTQYF
TRBD1,many,TRBV27,TRBJ1-2,TGTGCCAGCAGTTTAGGAGGACAGGGAAATTTCTATGGCTACACCTTC,CASSLGGQGNFYGYTF
.,many,TRBV30,TRBJ2-7,TGTGCCTGGTCGCCAGGGGGGTCCTACGAGCAGTACTTC,CAWSPGGSYEQYF
.,few,TRBV29-1,TRBJ1-2,TGCAGCGCCGAGGGGACGGAGAACTATGGCTACACCTTC,CSAEGTENYGYTF
.,few,TRBV10-3,TRBJ1-1,TGTGCCACCAGTGAGTCGACTGAAGCTTTCTTT,CATSESTEAFF
TRBD1,many,TRBV2,TRBJ1-5,TGTGCCAGCAGTGAGGACAGGAGCCAGCCCCAGCATTTT,CASSEDRSQPQHF
.,many,TRBV11-2,TRBJ2-7,TGTGCCAGCAGTAACCCGACACAGCAGTACTTC,CASSNPTQQYF
.,few,TRBV5-6,TRBJ2-3,TGTGCCAGCAGCTTGCGGGCAGTTCGGGTCGGCACAGATACGCAGTATTTT,CASSLRAVRVGTDTQYF
TRBD2,once,TRBV29-1,TRBJ2-1,TGCAGCGTTGAAGCCGGCCTAGCGGAGTACAGCTCCTACAATGAGCAGTTCTTC,CSVEAGLAEYSSYNEQFF
.,many,TRBV28,TRBJ1-1,TGTGCCAGCAGCCTTGGGGTAGGAGAAGCTTTCTTT,CASSLGVGEAFF
.,.,TRBV12-3/TRBV12-4,TRBJ1-2,TGTGCCAGCAGTGAGACAGGAGCTCCTAACTATGGCTACACCTTC,CASSETGAPNYGYTF
.,many,TRBV7-2,TRBJ2-5,TGTGCCAGCAGCTTAGGGGCGGAGACCCAGTACTTC,CASSLGAETQYF